The 6 T cell receptor beta chains presented below share a single source sample, sequenced in a study of shared clonotypes between healthy human individuals. The data were produced by immunoSEQ multiplex PCR, yet TCRdb's version contains in-frame clones alone and is incomplete. Of some 1,100,000 clones listed, about four fifths are singletons. Sequencing input: memory CD4+ T cells from PBMCs. Subset of the sample: CD45RA-negative fraction. Receptors were obtained from a man aged 18-30 years in good health. Some clones in this sample may be carry-over from other donors' samples.

There are a few counts of this clone. The chain employs TRBV7-3 and TRBJ2-3; no reliable D call. The CDR3 length is 12 residues. V lost 5 bases and J lost 3, with 6 bases in between. CDR1 and CDR2 (germline): SGHTA, FQGTGA. The CDR3 sequence is CASSRTTDTQYF. Here the CDR3 DNA reads TGTGCCAGCAGCCGGACGACAGATACGCAGTATTTT.

This clone was recorded only once. This chain connects TRBV2 to TRBJ1-2; perhaps TRBD1 as D (6 bases). Germline V gives CDR1 SNHLY, CDR2 FYNNEI. V dropped 6 bases and J dropped 10 bases, with 15 bases sitting between them. The CDR3 loop spans 12 amino acids. This chain's CDR3 is CASSPGGGLYTF. Written as DNA, the CDR3 is TGTGCCAGCAGCCCCGGCGGGGGGCTCTACACCTTC.

This rearrangement joins TRBV6-1 to TRBJ2-5, with 11 bases lining up with TRBD2. V dropped 6 bases and J dropped 3; count of bases not matched to a gene: 3. Germline V gene lookup returns CDR1 MNHNS and CDR2 SASEGT. This CDR3 is 14 amino acids long. CDR3 amino acids: CASRQGLAEETQYF. DNA of the CDR3: TGTGCCAGCAGGCAGGGACTAGCGGAAGAGACCCAGTACTTC.

The chain uses TRBV18 and TRBJ2-7; 11 bases agree with TRBD1. There are 17 residues in the CDR3. Germline V gene data show CDR1 as KGHSH and CDR2 as LQKENI. Trimming at V came to 5 bases and at J to 2 bases, leaving 11 bases not matched to a gene. As DNA, the CDR3 is TGTGCCAGCTCAAAGGCGGGGCCGGGACAGGGGGCCTACGAGCAGTACTTC. Its translation: CASSKAGPGQGAYEQYF. Complete variable domain (other parts from reference TRBV18 and TRBJ2-7): NAGVMQNPRHLVRRRGQEARLRCSPMKGHSHVYWYRQLPEEGLKFMVYLQKENIIDESGMPKERFSAEFPKEGPSILRIQQVVRGDSAAYFCASSKAGPGQGAYEQYFGPGTRLTVT.

The genes are TRBV28 and TRBJ1-5; no clear D gene. Germline V gene sequence: CDR1 MDHEN, CDR2 SYDVKM. This CDR3 spans 14 amino acids. V was pared by 3 bases and J by 4 bases, with 10 bases between. CDR3 DNA sequence: TGTGCCAGCAGTTTGGGCCAGCCGAATCAGCCCCAGCATTTT. This gives the protein CASSLGQPNQPQHF. Full variable domain (missing parts from reference TRBV28 and TRBJ1-5): DVKVTQSSRYLVKRTGEKVFLECVQDMDHENMFWYRQDPGLGLRLIYFSYDVKMKEKGDIPEGYSVSREKKERFSLILESASTNQTSMYLCASSLGQPNQPQHFGDGTRLSIL.

In regard to this clone: Other DNA sequences in this specimen translate into the identical CDR3. The chain couples TRBV5-1 to TRBJ2-5; D unclear. V was trimmed by 4 bases and J by 1 base, leaving 11 bases between them. Germline loops: CDR1 SGHRS, CDR2 YFSETQ. CDR3 length: 14 amino acids. CDR3: CASSPGGPQETQYF. The CDR3, as DNA: TGCGCCAGCAGCCCCGGTGGTCCCCAAGAGACCCAGTACTTC.